A single sample gave rise to the 12 T cell receptor beta chains below, sequenced in a study of radiation and T cells in renal cell carcinoma (dated by TCRdb to 2020 to 2021). The time point label on this specimen signifies: baseline pretreatment blood. The treatment or condition label for this specimen denotes: 15 Gy SBRT to primary tumor, nephrectomy 4 weeks later. Library preparation used the immunoSEQ multiplex PCR assay. Held by TCRdb, this immuneACCESS table contains in-frame sequences only and omits some clones. Under half of the omission traces to an unresolved V gene where checked; the cause of the rest is unknown. In all, the sample holds 45,000 or so clones, and around 83% of those were seen once. Of the sample, around 29% falls within the top ten clones. The material was blood, obtained from a patient whose treatment included radiotherapy and nephrectomy. The receptors here all came from a woman in her 70s with renal cell carcinoma.

This chain joins TRBV4-2 and TRBJ1-6, with D possibly matching TRBD1 (5 bases). CDR1 is LGHNA, CDR2 YNFKEQ, per germline. Trimming shortened V by 4 bases and J by 9 bases, and 16 bases separated the two germline ends. The CDR3 length is 15 residues. In DNA, the CDR3 is TGTGCCAGCAGCCCCCCCGATCAAGGGGTTTCACCCCTCCACTTT. Its protein product is CASSPPDQGVSPLHF.

This clone was counted once. The chain uses TRBV18 and TRBJ1-4, with D perhaps matching TRBD1 (5 bases). The CDR3 runs 17 residues. Per the germline V gene, CDR1 is KGHSH and CDR2 is LQKENI. Trimming stripped 0 bases from V and 10 bases from J, with 21 bases between. In DNA form, the CDR3 reads TGTGCCAGCTCACCACCGATTTTTGAAACGACGGGGGGAAAACTGTTTTTT. Translation gives CASSPPIFETTGGKLFF.

The chain joins TRBV14 to TRBJ1-5, with D tentatively TRBD1 (6 bases). The CDR3 is made up of 15 amino acids. Germline assignment: CDR1 SGHDN and CDR2 FVKESK. Trimming left V 1 base short and J 6 bases short, with 13 bases between. Here the CDR3 reads CASSQGGAGGQPQHF. DNA for the CDR3: TGTGCCAGCAGCCAAGGGGGGGCCGGGGGTCAGCCCCAGCATTTT.

The chain uses TRBV6-1 and TRBJ2-3; D is unclear. The V gene lost 2 bases and the J gene lost 2 bases, with 11 bases spanning the gap. Germline CDR1 reads MNHNS; CDR2 reads SASEGT. The CDR3 runs to 15 residues. Here the CDR3 DNA reads TGTGCCAGCAGTGAAATGGTAGGGTACACAGATACGCAGTATTTT. It specifies CASSEMVGYTDTQYF.

The chain joins TRBV7-2 to TRBJ1-3, with D unclear. The V gene's germline CDR1 is SGHTA and CDR2 FQGNSA. V dropped 4 bases and J dropped 0 bases, with 10 bases sitting between them. There are 15 residues in the CDR3. As DNA, the CDR3 is TGTGCCAGCAGCTCAAGTTACCTCTCTGGAAACACCATATATTTT. Translation gives CASSSSYLSGNTIYF.

The V and J genes are TRBV9 and TRBJ2-1; D is possibly TRBD1 (6 bases). CDR3 length: 15 residues. The ends were cut back, 0 bases at V and 6 bases at J, with 13 bases in the middle. Germline V CDR1 and CDR2: SGDLS, YYNGEE. The CDR3: CASSVALDRSNEQFF. CDR3 DNA: TGTGCCAGCAGCGTAGCTCTAGACAGGAGCAATGAGCAGTTCTTC. The full variable domain, with the rest looked up from reference TRBV9 and TRBJ2-1, is DSGVTQTPKHLITATGQRVTLRCSPRSGDLSVYWYQQSLDQGLQFLIQYYNGEERAKGNILERFSAQQFPDLHSELNLSSLELGDSALYFCASSVALDRSNEQFFGPGTRLTVL.

The chain joins TRBV5-6 to TRBJ2-2; TRBD2 aligns across 7 bases. Germline lookup yields CDR1 SGHDT and CDR2 YYEEEE. The CDR3 length is 16 residues. V shed 4 bases and J 6 bases; nucleotides not matched to a gene: 12. CDR3 sequence: CASSREVGPISGELFF. CDR3 bases: TGTGCCAGCAGCCGGGAGGTCGGACCAATCTCCGGGGAGCTGTTTTTT.

The CDR3 loop reads CASSLGLAGGSYEQYF. The DNA for the CDR3 is TGTGCCAGCAGCTTGGGGCTAGCGGGAGGTTCCTACGAGCAGTACTTC. The chain combines TRBV5-4 with TRBJ2-7; TRBD2 aligns across 11 bases. CDR1 is SGHNT, CDR2 YYREEE, per germline (reference sequence). The trim removed 0 bases at V and 1 base at J, leaving 3 bases unmatched. This CDR3 is 16 amino acids long.

This clone was seen only a few times. The chain is built from TRBV5-4 and TRBJ1-5; TRBD1 aligns across 10 bases. The CDR3 runs 14 residues. Germline V gene data show CDR1 as SGHNT and CDR2 as YYREEE (reference sequence). V trimming: 4 bases; J trimming: 9 bases; junction bases outside the gene matches: 7. DNA of the CDR3: TGTGCCAGCAGCATGGGACAGGGGAGGGGGCCCCAGCATTTT. As protein: CASSMGQGRGPQHF.

The chain combines TRBV5-1 with TRBJ1-4, with a tentative D call TRBD1 (5 bases). Trimming shortened V by 0 bases and J by 12 bases, and 18 bases separated the two germline ends. Germline V gene sequence: CDR1 SGHRS, CDR2 YFSETQ. The CDR3 covers 15 residues. The CDR3 DNA sequence: TGCGCCAGCAGCTTGGCCGAGGGGCTTATCGGAGAACTGTTTTTT. Encoded protein: CASSLAEGLIGELFF.

This clone has just one count. The V and J genes are TRBV5-1 and TRBJ2-1; D is uncertain. Germline V lookup: CDR1 SGHRS, CDR2 YFSETQ. This CDR3 spans 15 amino acids. V lost 4 bases and J lost 6, with 17 bases in between. The CDR3 loop is CASSVGPVSGNEQFF. DNA of the CDR3: TGCGCCAGCAGCGTCGGACCCGTCTCGGGCAATGAGCAGTTCTTC. Looking up the rest from reference TRBV5-1 and TRBJ2-1 gives the full variable domain: KAGVTQTPRYLIKTRGQQVTLSCSPISGHRSVSWYQQTPGQGLQFLFEYFSETQRNKGNFPGRFSGRQFSNSRSEMNVSTLELGDSALYLCASSVGPVSGNEQFFGPGTRLTVL.

The rearrangement uses TRBV5-1 and TRBJ1-4; D not certain. The V gene lost 4 bases and the J gene lost 0 bases, with 13 bases spanning the gap. The CDR3 is 16 residues long. Germline CDR1 SGHRS, CDR2 YFSETQ. The CDR3 DNA reads as TGCGCCAGCAGCCGTGGAGGGCGTGCAACTAATGAAAAACTGTTTTTT. Translation: CASSRGGRATNEKLFF.